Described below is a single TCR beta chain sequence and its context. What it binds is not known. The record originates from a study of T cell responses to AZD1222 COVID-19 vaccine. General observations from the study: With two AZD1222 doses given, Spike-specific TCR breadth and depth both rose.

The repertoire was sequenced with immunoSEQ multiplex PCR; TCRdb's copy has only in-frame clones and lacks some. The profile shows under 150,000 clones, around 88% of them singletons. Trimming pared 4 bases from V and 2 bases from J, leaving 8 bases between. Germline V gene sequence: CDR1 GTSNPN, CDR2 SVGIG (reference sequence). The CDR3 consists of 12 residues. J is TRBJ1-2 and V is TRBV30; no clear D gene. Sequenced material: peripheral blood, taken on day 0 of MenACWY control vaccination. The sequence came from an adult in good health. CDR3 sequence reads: CAWTGLNYGYTF. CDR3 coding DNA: TGTGCCTGGACAGGACTCAACTATGGCTACACCTTC.